This T cell receptor (beta chain) was recovered during a study of post-analysis software for immune sequencing data. Regarding the study as a whole: In patients, a few TRBV segments were more frequent than in controls, with TRBV5-6, TRBV5-1 and TRBV20-1 among them.

Unique molecular identifiers tagged the TCR beta cDNA libraries. TCRdb recomputed calls from the PCR reads with MiXCR, one row per CDR3 protein. In the table there are around 250,000 distinct CDR3 sequences, 35% to 45% of which are singletons. The CDR3 totals 9 residues. In its sample, this clonotype was seen a few times. The target antigen is unknown. A much larger clone is a single base away; this may be a read error. The source of this sequence is a girl aged 5-17 years with multiple sclerosis. The sample comprised blood. This rearrangement joins TRBV12-3 or TRBV12-4 to TRBJ2-1; maybe TRBD2 (5 bases). This CDR3 is CTSGNEQFF. The DNA for the CDR3 is TGTACCAGCGGCAATGAGCAGTTCTTC.